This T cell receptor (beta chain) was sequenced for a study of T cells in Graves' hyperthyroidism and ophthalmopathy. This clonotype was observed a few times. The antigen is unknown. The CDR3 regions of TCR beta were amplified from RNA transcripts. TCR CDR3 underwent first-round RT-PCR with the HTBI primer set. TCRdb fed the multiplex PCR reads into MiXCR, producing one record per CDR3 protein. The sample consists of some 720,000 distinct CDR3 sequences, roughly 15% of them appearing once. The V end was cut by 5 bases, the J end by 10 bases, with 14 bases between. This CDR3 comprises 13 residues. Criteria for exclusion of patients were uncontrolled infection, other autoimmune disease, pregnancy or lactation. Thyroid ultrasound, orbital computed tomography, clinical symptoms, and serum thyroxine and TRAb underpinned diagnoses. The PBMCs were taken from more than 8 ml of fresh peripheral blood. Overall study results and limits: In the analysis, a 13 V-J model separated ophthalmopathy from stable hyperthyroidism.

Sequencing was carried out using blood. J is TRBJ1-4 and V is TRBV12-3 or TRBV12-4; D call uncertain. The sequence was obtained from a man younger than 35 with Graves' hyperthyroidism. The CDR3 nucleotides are TGTGCCAGCAGTAGAGCAAGGGTGGCAAAACTGTTTTTT. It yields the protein CASSRARVAKLFF.